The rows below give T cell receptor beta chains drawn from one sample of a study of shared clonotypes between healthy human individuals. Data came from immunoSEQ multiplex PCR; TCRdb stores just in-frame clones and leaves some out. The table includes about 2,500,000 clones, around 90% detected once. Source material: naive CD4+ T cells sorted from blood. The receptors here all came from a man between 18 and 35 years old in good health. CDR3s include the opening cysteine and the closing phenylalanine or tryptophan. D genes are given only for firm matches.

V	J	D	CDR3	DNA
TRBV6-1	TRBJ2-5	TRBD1	CATGQGARETQYF	TGTGCCACGGGACAGGGGGCGCGAGAGACCCAGTACTTC
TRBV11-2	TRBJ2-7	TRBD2	CASSILTSATPYEQYF	TGTGCCAGCAGCATCCTGACTAGCGCGACCCCCTACGAGCAGTACTTC
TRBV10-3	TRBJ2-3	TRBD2	CAIEREVSTDTQYF	TGTGCCATCGAGCGGGAGGTTAGCACAGATACGCAGTATTTT
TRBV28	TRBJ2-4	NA	CATKRGGLAKNIQYF	TGTGCCACCAAAAGGGGGGGGCTAGCCAAAAACATTCAGTACTTC
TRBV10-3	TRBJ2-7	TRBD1	CAISGQGNTYEQYF	TGTGCCATCAGTGGACAGGGAAACACCTACGAGCAGTACTTC
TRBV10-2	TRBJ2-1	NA	CARTDIRHEQFF	TGCGCCAGAACAGATATTAGGCATGAGCAGTTCTTC
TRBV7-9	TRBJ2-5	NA	CASSFRGQETQYF	TGTGCCAGCAGCTTCCGGGGGCAAGAGACCCAGTACTTC
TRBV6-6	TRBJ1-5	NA	CASSYGEPQHF	TGTGCCAGCAGTTACGGGGAGCCCCAGCATTTT
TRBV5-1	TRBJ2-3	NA	CASSLGSLALVSRTDTQYF	TGCGCCAGCAGCTTGGGTAGTCTGGCGCTAGTTTCACGCACAGATACGCAGTATTTT
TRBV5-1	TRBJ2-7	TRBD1	CASSQGVTSDEQYF	TGCGCCAGCAGCCAGGGGGTCACAAGCGACGAGCAGTACTTC
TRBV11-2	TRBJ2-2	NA	CASSSIQSGSRGAGELFF	TGTGCCAGCAGCTCCATTCAGTCAGGAAGCCGCGGGGCCGGGGAGCTGTTTTTT
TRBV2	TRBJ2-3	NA	CASSDWADNTQYF	TGTGCCAGCAGTGATTGGGCAGACAATACGCAGTATTTT
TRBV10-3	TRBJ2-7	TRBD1	CAISDESGGREQYF	TGTGCCATCAGTGACGAATCAGGGGGCCGTGAGCAGTACTTC
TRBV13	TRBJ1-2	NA	CASSLGPGGYGYTF	TGTGCCAGCAGCTTAGGTCCAGGCGGCTATGGCTACACCTTC
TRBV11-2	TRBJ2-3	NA	CASSLSPSLGSGHTDTQYF	TGTGCCAGCAGCTTATCCCCCTCACTAGGGTCGGGGCACACAGATACGCAGTATTTT
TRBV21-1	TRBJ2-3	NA	CASPGGIGGITDTQYF	TGTGCCAGCCCCGGGGGGATTGGCGGAATCACAGATACGCAGTATTTT
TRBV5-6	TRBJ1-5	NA	CASSLRGAGLYSNQPQHF	TGTGCCAGCAGCTTGAGGGGAGCAGGACTTTATAGCAATCAGCCCCAGCATTTT
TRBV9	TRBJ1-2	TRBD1	CASSLTGTDYGYTF	TGTGCCAGCAGCCTTACGGGGACAGACTATGGCTACACCTTC
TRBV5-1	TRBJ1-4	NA	CASGTGSATNEKLFF	TGCGCCAGCGGAACAGGGTCTGCAACTAATGAAAAACTGTTTTTT
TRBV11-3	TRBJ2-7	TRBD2	CASSPLRAGPGEQYF	TGTGCCAGCAGCCCTCTTCGAGCGGGACCGGGGGAGCAGTACTTC
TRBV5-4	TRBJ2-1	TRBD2	CASSLISGGASYNEQFF	TGTGCCAGCAGCTTGATCAGCGGGGGGGCCTCCTACAATGAGCAGTTCTTC